Listed below are T cell receptor beta chains from one sample, sequenced in a study of T cells in localized non-small cell lung cancer. Using immunoSEQ multiplex PCR, the repertoire was profiled, and TCRdb retains in-frame clones only, with some absent. This table holds 15,000 to 25,000 clones, about nine tenths found once. This material consisted of peripheral blood, taken before any cancer treatment. The origin of the receptors is a male donor older than 55 with stage I squamous cell lung carcinoma. CDR3s include the opening cysteine and the closing phenylalanine or tryptophan. Each record gives: J gene, D gene, V gene, clone size, CDR3 protein, CDR3 DNA. A D gene is named only where the DNA matches it firmly. Rows give clone size only sometimes, using once, few, many, or a class for an expanded clone.

TRBJ2-3 | NA | TRBV4-2 | NA | CASSQEQRDRDTQYF | TGTGCCAGCAGCCAAGAACAGCGGGACAGAGATACGCAGTATTTT
TRBJ2-3 | TRBD2 | TRBV9 | NA | CASSGIAGGRGDTQYF | TGTGCCAGCAGCGGTATAGCGGGAGGAAGAGGAGATACGCAGTATTTT
TRBJ2-4 | TRBD1 | TRBV9 | NA | CASSALTGQNIQYF | TGTGCCAGCAGCGCTTTGACAGGGCAAAACATTCAGTACTTC
TRBJ1-4 | NA | TRBV30 | NA | CAWMVEGGYEKLFF | TGTGCCTGGATGGTGGAGGGGGGGTATGAAAAACTGTTTTTT
TRBJ1-5 | TRBD1 | TRBV28 | NA | CASSLVPGTGNQPQHF | TGTGCCAGCAGTTTAGTGCCTGGGACAGGGAATCAGCCCCAGCATTTT
TRBJ2-7 | NA | TRBV2 | few | CASSENAAPYEQYF | TGTGCCAGCAGTGAAAACGCGGCACCTTACGAGCAGTACTTC
TRBJ1-1 | NA | TRBV7-9 | NA | CASSFVENTEAFF | TGTGCCAGCAGCTTTGTCGAGAACACTGAAGCTTTCTTT
TRBJ2-5 | TRBD2 | TRBV5-4 | NA | CASSLVGLAGVETQYF | TGTGCCAGCAGCTTGGTGGGACTAGCGGGAGTGGAGACCCAGTACTTC
TRBJ2-3 | NA | TRBV21-1 | NA | CASSPQGGRDPREDTQYF | TGTGCCAGCAGCCCTCAGGGGGGGCGGGACCCCAGAGAAGATACGCAGTATTTT
TRBJ2-6 | TRBD1 | TRBV19 | few | CASSRQGSGGANVLTF | TGTGCCAGTAGCCGACAGGGATCAGGAGGGGCCAACGTCCTGACTTTC
TRBJ1-6 | NA | TRBV4-3 | NA | CASRNRHNNSPLHF | TGCGCCAGCAGAAACCGGCACAATAATTCACCCCTCCACTTT
TRBJ2-5 | NA | TRBV18 | NA | CASSPLEETQYF | TGTGCCAGCTCACCATTGGAAGAGACCCAGTACTTC
TRBJ2-1 | TRBD2 | TRBV6-5 | NA | CASSRRRESVNEQFF | TGTGCCAGCAGTCGTAGGCGGGAGTCTGTTAATGAGCAGTTCTTC
TRBJ1-1 | NA | TRBV18 | NA | CASSSGGTEAFF | TGTGCCAGCTCAAGTGGGGGCACTGAAGCTTTCTTT
TRBJ1-3 | NA | TRBV6-1 | NA | CASKQGGNTIYF | TGTGCCAGCAAACAGGGTGGAAACACCATATATTTT
TRBJ2-2 | NA | TRBV7-2 | few | CASSLGAVGMGELFF | TGTGCCAGCAGCTTAGGGGCCGTTGGAATGGGGGAGCTGTTTTTT
TRBJ2-3 | NA | TRBV2 | NA | CASSRPFTDTQYF | TGTGCCAGCAGTCGGCCGTTCACAGATACGCAGTATTTT
TRBJ2-7 | NA | TRBV9 | NA | CASSDTGLALEQYF | TGTGCCAGCAGTGACACGGGACTCGCCCTCGAGCAGTACTTC